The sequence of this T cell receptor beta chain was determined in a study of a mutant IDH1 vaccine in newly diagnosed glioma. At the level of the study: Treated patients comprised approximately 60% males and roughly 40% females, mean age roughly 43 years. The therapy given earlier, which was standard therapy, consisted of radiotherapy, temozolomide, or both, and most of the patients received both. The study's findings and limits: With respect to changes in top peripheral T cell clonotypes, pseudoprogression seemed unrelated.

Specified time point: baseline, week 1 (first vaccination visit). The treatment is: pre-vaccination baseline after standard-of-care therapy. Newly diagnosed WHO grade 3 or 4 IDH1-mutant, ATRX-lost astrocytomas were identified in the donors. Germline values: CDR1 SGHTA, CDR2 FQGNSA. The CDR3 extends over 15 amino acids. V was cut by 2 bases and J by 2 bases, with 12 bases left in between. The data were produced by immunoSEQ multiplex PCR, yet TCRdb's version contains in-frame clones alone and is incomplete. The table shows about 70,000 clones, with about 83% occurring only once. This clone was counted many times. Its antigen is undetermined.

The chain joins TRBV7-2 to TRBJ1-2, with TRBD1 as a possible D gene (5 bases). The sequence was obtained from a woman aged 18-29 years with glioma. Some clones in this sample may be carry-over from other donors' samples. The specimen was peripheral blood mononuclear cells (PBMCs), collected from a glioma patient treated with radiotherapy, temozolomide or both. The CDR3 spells CASSLRGQGNYGYTF. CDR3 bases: TGTGCCAGCAGCTTACGCGGCCAGGGAAACTATGGCTACACCTTC.